These T cell receptor beta chains were read from a single sample in a study of T-cell reconstitution after alpha-beta-depleted transplantation in children. TCRdb independently ran MiXCR on the PCR reads; one entry per CDR3 protein. The sample lists around 360,000 distinct CDR3 sequences, over 9% occurring once. This specimen consisted of PBMCs from the stem cell graft donor, obtained from the stem cell graft. Receptor source: a human donor who donated a stem cell graft to a child with acute lymphoblastic leukemia. The CDR3 runs from the conserved cysteine through the conserved F or W. Each record gives: D gene, J gene, V gene, clone size, CDR3 protein, CDR3 DNA. The D gene is left open where the match is weak. Part of the rows lack a size; the others show once, few, many or a class for expanded clones.

d_gene: .; j_gene: TRBJ2-3; v_gene: TRBV29-1; abundance: .; CDR3aa: CSVFGATDTQYF; CDR3nt: TGCAGCGTTTTCGGGGCCACAGATACGCAGTATTTT
d_gene: TRBD2; j_gene: TRBJ2-1; v_gene: TRBV7-2; abundance: few; CDR3aa: CASSPQRESKFF; CDR3nt: TGTGCCAGCAGCCCCCAGCGGGAGTCGAAGTTCTTC
d_gene: .; j_gene: TRBJ1-2; v_gene: TRBV28; abundance: .; CDR3aa: CAISLVGGGGYTF; CDR3nt: TGTGCCATCAGTTTAGTTGGGGGGGGCGGCTACACCTTC
d_gene: .; j_gene: TRBJ2-1; v_gene: TRBV20-1; abundance: few; CDR3aa: CSAREASVEQFF; CDR3nt: TGCAGTGCTAGGGAAGCCTCCGTCGAGCAGTTCTTC
d_gene: TRBD2; j_gene: TRBJ2-3; v_gene: TRBV6-7; abundance: few; CDR3aa: CASSYASGGTDTQYF; CDR3nt: TGTGCCAGCAGTTACGCTAGCGGGGGCACAGATACGCAGTATTTT
d_gene: .; j_gene: TRBJ2-3; v_gene: TRBV20-1; abundance: once; CDR3aa: CSARDPGGWTDTQYF; CDR3nt: TGCAGTGCTAGAGATCCGGGGGGCTGGACAGATACGCAGTATTTT
d_gene: .; j_gene: TRBJ2-6; v_gene: TRBV27; abundance: few; CDR3aa: CASSSSPPGPRPGANVLTF; CDR3nt: TGTGCCAGCAGTTCCAGCCCCCCGGGCCCCCGGCCTGGGGCCAACGTCCTGACTTTC
d_gene: .; j_gene: TRBJ2-3; v_gene: TRBV9; abundance: .; CDR3aa: CASSGGEGWTQYF; CDR3nt: TGTGCCAGCAGCGGGGGAGAGGGGTGGACGCAGTATTTT
d_gene: TRBD1; j_gene: TRBJ2-4; v_gene: TRBV7-6; abundance: .; CDR3aa: CASTSRDRETKNVQYF; CDR3nt: TGTGCCAGCACCTCCCGGGACAGGGAAACCAAAAACGTTCAGTACTTC
d_gene: TRBD1; j_gene: TRBJ1-1; v_gene: TRBV7-9; abundance: few; CDR3aa: CASSPSPGTGTHTEAFF; CDR3nt: TGTGCCAGCAGCCCCAGTCCCGGGACAGGGACCCACACTGAAGCTTTCTTT
d_gene: TRBD2; j_gene: TRBJ2-3; v_gene: TRBV6-5; abundance: .; CDR3aa: CASSYRASGRTDTQYF; CDR3nt: TGTGCCAGCAGCTACCGAGCTAGCGGGCGCACAGATACGCAGTATTTT
d_gene: .; j_gene: TRBJ2-2; v_gene: TRBV4-2; abundance: .; CDR3aa: CASSQESQPRGAGELFF; CDR3nt: TGTGCCAGCAGCCAAGAATCCCAGCCACGAGGTGCCGGGGAGCTGTTTTTT
d_gene: TRBD1; j_gene: TRBJ2-2; v_gene: TRBV5-6; abundance: .; CDR3aa: CASSPGTGLGELFF; CDR3nt: TGTGCCAGCAGCCCCGGGACAGGGCTAGGGGAGCTGTTTTTT
d_gene: TRBD1; j_gene: TRBJ1-3; v_gene: TRBV12-3/TRBV12-4; abundance: many; CDR3aa: CASSTYRGARNTIYF; CDR3nt: TGTGCCAGCAGTACATACAGGGGTGCTCGGAACACCATATATTTT
d_gene: .; j_gene: TRBJ2-2; v_gene: TRBV28; abundance: .; CDR3aa: CASSFRGMRSGELFF; CDR3nt: TGTGCCAGCAGTTTTCGGGGCATGAGGTCCGGGGAGCTGTTTTTT
d_gene: .; j_gene: TRBJ2-1; v_gene: TRBV7-9; abundance: few; CDR3aa: CASSLLPGTEAYNEQFF; CDR3nt: TGTGCCAGCAGCTTACTCCCCGGGACTGAGGCCTACAATGAGCAGTTCTTC
d_gene: .; j_gene: TRBJ2-2; v_gene: TRBV3-1; abundance: .; CDR3aa: CASSQFSGDTGELFF; CDR3nt: TGTGCCAGCAGCCAATTCTCGGGCGACACCGGGGAGCTGTTTTTT
d_gene: .; j_gene: TRBJ1-1; v_gene: TRBV27; abundance: .; CDR3aa: CASSFRGSTEAFF; CDR3nt: TGTGCCAGCAGTTTTCGGGGGAGCACTGAAGCTTTCTTT
d_gene: TRBD1; j_gene: TRBJ2-5; v_gene: TRBV7-9; abundance: once; CDR3aa: CASSSRQGRETRYF; CDR3nt: TGTGCCAGCAGCTCCCGACAGGGGAGAGAGACCCGGTACTTC
d_gene: TRBD2; j_gene: TRBJ2-7; v_gene: TRBV4-1; abundance: few; CDR3aa: CASSHPLAGELAYEQYF; CDR3nt: TGCGCCAGCAGCCATCCACTAGCGGGTGAACTAGCCTACGAGCAGTACTTC
d_gene: TRBD1; j_gene: TRBJ2-5; v_gene: TRBV28; abundance: many; CDR3aa: CASSSTVNDRGNFQETQYF; CDR3nt: TGTGCCAGCAGTTCGACCGTTAATGACAGGGGGAATTTCCAAGAGACCCAGTACTTC
d_gene: TRBD1; j_gene: TRBJ1-3; v_gene: TRBV7-9; abundance: many; CDR3aa: CASSTGQGKDTIYF; CDR3nt: TGTGCCAGCAGCACCGGACAGGGGAAGGACACCATATATTTT
d_gene: .; j_gene: TRBJ2-5; v_gene: TRBV18; abundance: many; CDR3aa: CASSPVQETQYF; CDR3nt: TGTGCCAGCTCACCTGTCCAAGAGACCCAGTACTTC
d_gene: TRBD1; j_gene: TRBJ1-1; v_gene: TRBV5-1; abundance: many; CDR3aa: CASRGDRGRVTEAFF; CDR3nt: TGCGCCAGCAGGGGGGACAGGGGGCGAGTCACTGAAGCTTTCTTT
d_gene: TRBD2; j_gene: TRBJ2-5; v_gene: TRBV3-1; abundance: many; CDR3aa: CASSQGLAVQETQYF; CDR3nt: TGTGCCAGCAGCCAAGGACTAGCGGTTCAAGAGACCCAGTACTTC
d_gene: .; j_gene: TRBJ2-7; v_gene: TRBV6-4; abundance: few; CDR3aa: CASSDSSSYEQYF; CDR3nt: TGTGCCAGCAGTGACTCGAGCTCCTACGAGCAGTACTTC
d_gene: TRBD2; j_gene: TRBJ2-7; v_gene: TRBV5-1; abundance: .; CDR3aa: CASSLYPGLAPENEQYF; CDR3nt: TGCGCCAGCAGCTTATATCCCGGACTAGCACCGGAAAACGAGCAGTACTTC
d_gene: .; j_gene: TRBJ2-1; v_gene: TRBV7-2; abundance: many; CDR3aa: CASSSDWGEQFF; CDR3nt: TGTGCCAGCAGCTCGGACTGGGGTGAGCAGTTCTTC